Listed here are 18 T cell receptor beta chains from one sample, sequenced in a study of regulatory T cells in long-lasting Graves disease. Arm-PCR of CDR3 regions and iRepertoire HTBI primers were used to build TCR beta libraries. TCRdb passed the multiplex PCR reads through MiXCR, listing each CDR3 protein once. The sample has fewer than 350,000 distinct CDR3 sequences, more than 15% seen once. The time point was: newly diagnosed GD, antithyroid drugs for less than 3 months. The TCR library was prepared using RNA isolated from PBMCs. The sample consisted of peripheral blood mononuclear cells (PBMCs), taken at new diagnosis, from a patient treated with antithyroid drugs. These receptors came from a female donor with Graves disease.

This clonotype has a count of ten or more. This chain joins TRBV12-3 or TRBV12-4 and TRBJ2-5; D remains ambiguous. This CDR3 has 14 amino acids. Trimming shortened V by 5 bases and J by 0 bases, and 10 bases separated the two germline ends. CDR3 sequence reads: CASSPTAHQETQYF. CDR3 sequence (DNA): TGTGCCAGCAGTCCTACAGCGCACCAAGAGACCCAGTACTTC.

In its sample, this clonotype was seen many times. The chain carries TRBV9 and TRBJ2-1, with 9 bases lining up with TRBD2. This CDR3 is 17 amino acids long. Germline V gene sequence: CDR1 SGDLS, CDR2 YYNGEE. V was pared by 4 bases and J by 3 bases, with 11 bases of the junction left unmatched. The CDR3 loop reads CASSHSRLAVIYNEQFF. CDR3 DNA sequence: TGTGCCAGCAGCCACTCAAGACTAGCGGTTATCTACAATGAGCAGTTCTTC.

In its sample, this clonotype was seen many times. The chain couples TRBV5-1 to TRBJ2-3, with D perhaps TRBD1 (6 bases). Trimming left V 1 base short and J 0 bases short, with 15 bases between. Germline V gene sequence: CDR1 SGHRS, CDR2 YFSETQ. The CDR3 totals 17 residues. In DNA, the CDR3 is TGCGCCAGCAGCTTGATGGTTGGGCAGGGGAGCACAGATACGCAGTATTTT. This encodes CASSLMVGQGSTDTQYF.

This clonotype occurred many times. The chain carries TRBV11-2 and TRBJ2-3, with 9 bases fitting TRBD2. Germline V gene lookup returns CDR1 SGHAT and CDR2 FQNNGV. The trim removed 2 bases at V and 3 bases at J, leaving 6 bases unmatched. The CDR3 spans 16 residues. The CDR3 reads CASSLMPSGITDTQYF. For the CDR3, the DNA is TGTGCCAGCAGCTTAATGCCTAGCGGGATTACAGATACGCAGTATTTT.

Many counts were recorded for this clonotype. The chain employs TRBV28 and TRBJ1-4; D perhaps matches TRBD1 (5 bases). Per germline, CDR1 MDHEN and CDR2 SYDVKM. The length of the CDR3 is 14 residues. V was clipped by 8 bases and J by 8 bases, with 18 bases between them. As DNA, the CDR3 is TGTGCCAGCTACTCGTTGCAGGGTAGGGAAAAACTGTTTTTT. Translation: CASYSLQGREKLFF.

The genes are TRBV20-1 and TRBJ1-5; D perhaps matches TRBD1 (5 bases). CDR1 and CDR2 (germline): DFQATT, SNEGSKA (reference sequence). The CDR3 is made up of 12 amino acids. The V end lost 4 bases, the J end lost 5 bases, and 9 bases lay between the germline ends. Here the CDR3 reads CSATREDQPQHF. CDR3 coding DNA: TGCAGTGCTACCAGGGAAGATCAGCCCCAGCATTTT.

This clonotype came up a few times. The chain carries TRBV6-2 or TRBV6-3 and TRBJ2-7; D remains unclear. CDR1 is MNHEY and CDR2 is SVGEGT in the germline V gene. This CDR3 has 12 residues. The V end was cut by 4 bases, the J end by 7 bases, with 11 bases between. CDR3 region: CASSSTYLEQYF. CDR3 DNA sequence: TGTGCCAGCAGTTCTACCTATCTAGAGCAGTACTTC.

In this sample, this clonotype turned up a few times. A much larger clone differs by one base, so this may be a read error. CDR3 region: CASSASGRSSPLHF. CDR3 coding DNA: TGTGCCAGCAGCGCCTCTGGCAGGTCTTCACCCCTCCACTTT. The chain employs TRBV12-3 or TRBV12-4 and TRBJ1-6; D remains unclear. The CDR3 loop spans 14 amino acids. V lost 6 bases, J lost 9 bases, and 15 bases lay in between.

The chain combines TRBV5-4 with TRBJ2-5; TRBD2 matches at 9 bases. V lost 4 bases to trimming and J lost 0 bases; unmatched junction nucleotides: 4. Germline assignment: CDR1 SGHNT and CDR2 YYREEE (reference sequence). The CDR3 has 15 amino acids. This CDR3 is CASSVTSGNQETQYF. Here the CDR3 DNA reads TGTGCCAGCAGCGTGACTAGCGGAAACCAAGAGACCCAGTACTTC. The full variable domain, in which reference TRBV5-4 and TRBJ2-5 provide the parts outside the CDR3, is ETGVTQSPTHLIKTRGQQVTLRCSSQSGHNTVSWYQQALGQGPQFIFQYYREEENGRGNFPPRFSGLQFPNYSSELNVNALELDDSALYLCASSVTSGNQETQYFGPGTRLLVL.

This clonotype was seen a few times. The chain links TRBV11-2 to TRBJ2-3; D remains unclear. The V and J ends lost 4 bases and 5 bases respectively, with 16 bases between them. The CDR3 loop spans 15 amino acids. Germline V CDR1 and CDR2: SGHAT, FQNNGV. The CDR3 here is CASSSTTPTGDTQYF. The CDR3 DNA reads TGTGCCAGCAGCTCTACGACCCCCACCGGAGATACGCAGTATTTT.

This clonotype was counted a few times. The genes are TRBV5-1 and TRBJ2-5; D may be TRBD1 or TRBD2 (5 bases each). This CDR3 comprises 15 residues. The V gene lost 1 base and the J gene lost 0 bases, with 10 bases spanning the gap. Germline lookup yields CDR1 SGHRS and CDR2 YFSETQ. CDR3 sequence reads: CASSLKGRNQETQYF. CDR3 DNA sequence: TGCGCCAGCAGCTTGAAGGGGAGAAACCAAGAGACCCAGTACTTC.

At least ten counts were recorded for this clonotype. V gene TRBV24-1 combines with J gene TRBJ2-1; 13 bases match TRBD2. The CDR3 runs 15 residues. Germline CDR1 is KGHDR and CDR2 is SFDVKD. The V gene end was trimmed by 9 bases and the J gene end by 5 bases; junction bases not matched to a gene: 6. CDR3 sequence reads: CATGPGTSGNNEQFF. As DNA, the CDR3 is TGTGCCACCGGTCCTGGGACTAGCGGGAACAATGAGCAGTTCTTC.

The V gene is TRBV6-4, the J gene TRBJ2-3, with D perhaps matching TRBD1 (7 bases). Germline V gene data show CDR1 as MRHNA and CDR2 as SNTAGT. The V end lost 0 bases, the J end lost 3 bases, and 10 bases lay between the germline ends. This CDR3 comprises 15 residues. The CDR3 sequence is CASSDSQGGTDTQYF. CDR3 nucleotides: TGTGCCAGCAGTGACTCGCAGGGGGGAACAGATACGCAGTATTTT.

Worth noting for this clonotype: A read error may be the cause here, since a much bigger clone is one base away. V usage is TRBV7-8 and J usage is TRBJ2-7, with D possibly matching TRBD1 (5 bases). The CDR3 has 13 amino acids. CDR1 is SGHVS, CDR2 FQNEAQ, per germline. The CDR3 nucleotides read TGTGTCAGCAGCGCGGACAATCTAGGCGAGCAGTACTTC. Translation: CVSSADNLGEQYF.

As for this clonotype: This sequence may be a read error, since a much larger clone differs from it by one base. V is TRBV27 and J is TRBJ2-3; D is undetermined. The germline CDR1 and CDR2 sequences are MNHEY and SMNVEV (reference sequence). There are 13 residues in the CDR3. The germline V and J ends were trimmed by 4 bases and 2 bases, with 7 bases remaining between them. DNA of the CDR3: TGTGCCAGCAGTTCCTCTAACACAGATACGCAGTATTTT. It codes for CASSSSNTDTQYF.

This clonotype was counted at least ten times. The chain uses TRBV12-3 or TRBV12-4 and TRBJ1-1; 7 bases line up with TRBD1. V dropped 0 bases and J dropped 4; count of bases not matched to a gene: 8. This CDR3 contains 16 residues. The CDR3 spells CASSLAFRQGVTEAFF. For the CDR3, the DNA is TGTGCCAGCAGTTTAGCTTTCAGGCAGGGGGTCACTGAAGCTTTCTTT.

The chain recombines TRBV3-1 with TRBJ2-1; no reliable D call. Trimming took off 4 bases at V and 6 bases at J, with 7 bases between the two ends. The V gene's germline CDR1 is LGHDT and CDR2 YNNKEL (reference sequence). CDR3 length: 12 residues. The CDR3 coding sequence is TGTGCCAGCAGCCCCCTCTCCAATGAGCAGTTCTTC. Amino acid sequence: CASSPLSNEQFF.

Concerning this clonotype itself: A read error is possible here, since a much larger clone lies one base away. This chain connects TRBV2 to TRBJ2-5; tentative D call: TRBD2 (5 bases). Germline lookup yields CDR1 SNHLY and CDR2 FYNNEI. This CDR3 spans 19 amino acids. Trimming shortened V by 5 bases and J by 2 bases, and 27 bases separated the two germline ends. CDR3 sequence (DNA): TGTGCCAGCAGTCTCTCACTCGACAAGTTAGACGGGGAACAAGAGACCCAGTACTTC. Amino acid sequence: CASSLSLDKLDGEQETQYF. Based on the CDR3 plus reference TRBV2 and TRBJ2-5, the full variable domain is EPEVTQTPSHQVTQMGQEVILRCVPISNHLYFYWYRQILGQKVEFLVSFYNNEISEKSEIFDDQFSVERPDGSNFTLKIRSTKLEDSAMYFCASSLSLDKLDGEQETQYFGPGTRLLVL.